The 14 T cell receptor beta chains reported below all come from one sample, sequenced in a study of blood T cells in healthy people across ages. Primed by a sample-barcoded 5' primer and a J-beta primer mix, a second PCR proceeded for about 6 to 12 cycles. TCRdb analysed the 5' RACE reads with MiXCR anew, one entry per CDR3 protein. Counted here are hundreds of thousands of distinct CDR3 sequences, 49% occurring once; the ten biggest clones make up 30% to 40%. Material for sequencing was blood. The source of these receptors is a woman aged 55-70 years in good health.

This clonotype was seen just once. The gene calls are TRBV20-1 and TRBJ2-1; 7 nucleotides align to TRBD2. Germline V lookup: CDR1 DFQATT, CDR2 SNEGSKA (reference sequence). The CDR3 sequence is 15 residues long. The V segment lost 6 bases and the J segment 1 base; nucleotides outside the gene matches: 9. The CDR3 DNA reads as TGCAGTGCCACGGGCGGGAGCGGGTCCTACAATGAGCAGTTCTTC. The encoded protein is CSATGGSGSYNEQFF.

This clonotype was found a few times. The rearrangement links TRBV4-3 to TRBJ2-1; tentative D call: TRBD2 (6 bases). The CDR3 spans 17 residues. The ends were cut back, 2 bases at V and 4 bases at J, with 18 bases in the middle. Per the germline V gene, CDR1 is LGHNA and CDR2 is YSLEER. This chain's CDR3 is CASSQQRTMRRYNEQFF. The CDR3 DNA sequence: TGCGCCAGCAGCCAACAAAGGACTATGCGGAGGTACAATGAGCAGTTCTTC.

This chain connects TRBV27 to TRBJ2-3; possibly TRBD2 for D (5 bases). The CDR3 loop spans 15 amino acids. Trimming shortened V by 6 bases and J by 3 bases, and 16 bases separated the two germline ends. Germline V gene sequence: CDR1 MNHEY, CDR2 SMNVEV (reference sequence). The CDR3 bases are TGTGCCAGCAGGAGGAGGCCCCACCCGACAGATACGCAGTATTTT. This codes for CASRRRPHPTDTQYF.

The chain carries TRBV29-1 and TRBJ2-2; possible D gene TRBD1, 5 bases. This CDR3 contains 13 residues. V was shortened by 4 bases and J by 3 bases, with 9 bases between the two germline ends. The germline gives CDR1 SQVTM, CDR2 ANQGSEA. The DNA for the CDR3 is TGCAGCGTTGGCAGGGCGGACACCGGGGAGCTGTTTTTT. Protein sequence: CSVGRADTGELFF.

The CDR3 region has the DNA TGTGCCAGCAGCTTACGCCCGACAGCCGAGAATTCACCCCTCCACTTT. Translation: CASSLRPTAENSPLHF. The genes are TRBV7-9 and TRBJ1-6; TRBD1 is a possible D gene (5 bases). This CDR3 has 16 amino acids. The V end was cut by 2 bases, the J end by 7 bases, with 15 bases between. From germline, CDR1 is SEHNR and CDR2 FQNEAQ (reference sequence). Combining the CDR3 with reference TRBV7-9 and TRBJ1-6 gives the whole variable domain DTGVSQNPRHKITKRGQNVTFRCDPISEHNRLYWYRQTLGQGPEFLTYFQNEAQLEKSRLLSDRFSAERPKGSFSTLEIQRTEQGDSAMYLCASSLRPTAENSPLHFGNGTRLTVT.

This clonotype has more than one count but fewer than ten. The rearrangement joins TRBV6-5 to TRBJ2-7; 11 positions match TRBD1. The CDR3 contains 15 residues. Trimming took 2 bases from V and 1 from J; bases not matched to a gene: 1. The V gene's germline CDR1 is MNHEY and CDR2 SVGAGI. Here the CDR3 DNA reads TGTGCCAGCAGTTACAGGGACAGGGGGTCCTACGAGCAGTACTTC. Translating gives CASSYRDRGSYEQYF.

The chain employs TRBV27 and TRBJ1-2; TRBD1 is a possible D gene (5 bases). Germline V gives CDR1 MNHEY, CDR2 SMNVEV (reference sequence). V was trimmed by 3 bases and J by 2 bases, leaving 10 bases between them. The CDR3 totals 14 residues. CDR3 DNA: TGTGCCAGCAGTTTTGGAGGGACGAACTATGGCTACACCTTC. Translation: CASSFGGTNYGYTF.

This chain links TRBV5-5 with TRBJ2-7, with D perhaps given as TRBD1 or TRBD2 (5 bases each). The CDR3 is 16 residues long. With 1 base removed from V and 2 bases from J, the gap between germline ends came to 16 bases. Germline V gene data show CDR1 as SGHKS and CDR2 as YYEKEE (reference sequence). As DNA, the CDR3 is TGTGCCAGCAGCTTGCACTCATGGGACCGAGCCTACGAGCAGTACTTC. It yields the protein CASSLHSWDRAYEQYF.

In its sample, this clonotype was seen a few times. The chain links TRBV5-1 to TRBJ1-2; TRBD1 is a possible D gene (6 bases). The CDR3 sequence is 14 residues long. Germline CDR1 SGHRS, CDR2 YFSETQ. With 2 bases removed from V and 4 bases from J, the gap between germline ends came to 12 bases. This CDR3 reads CASSLRQDGYGYTF. The CDR3, as DNA: TGCGCCAGCAGCTTACGACAGGACGGCTATGGCTACACCTTC.

The chain is built from TRBV27 and TRBJ1-2, with D perhaps TRBD1 (6 bases). Trimming shortened V by 2 bases and J by 0 bases, and 16 bases separated the two germline ends. The germline CDR1 and CDR2 sequences are MNHEY and SMNVEV (reference sequence). This CDR3 spans 17 amino acids. The DNA for the CDR3 is TGTGCCAGCAGTTTACTCGGGCAGGGGTTCGCTAACTATGGCTACACCTTC. Its translation: CASSLLGQGFANYGYTF.

This clonotype was recorded only once. The rearrangement uses TRBV7-2 and TRBJ2-4; D tentatively reads TRBD1 or TRBD2 (6 bases each). Germline CDR1 SGHTA, CDR2 FQGNSA. The V gene lost 4 bases and the J gene lost 13 bases, with 17 bases spanning the gap. The CDR3 sequence is 13 residues long. The CDR3 spells CASSSRGAYVQYF. The DNA for the CDR3 is TGTGCCAGCAGCTCAAGGGGGGCCTACGTGCAGTACTTC.

This clonotype was detected only once. The rearrangement uses TRBV5-4 and TRBJ2-5; D is perhaps TRBD2 (6 bases). Trimming left V 4 bases short and J 5 bases short, with 12 bases between. Germline V gene data show CDR1 as SGHNT and CDR2 as YYREEE (reference sequence). This CDR3 is 13 amino acids long. The CDR3 nucleotides are TGTGCCAGCAGCGCCGTAGGGAGGGAGACCCAGTACTTC. This sequence encodes CASSAVGRETQYF.

As regards this clonotype: Possible read error: a much larger clone is one base away. This chain joins TRBV9 and TRBJ1-1; 7 bases are shared with TRBD1. Unmatched junction bases numbered 1, after V lost 7 bases and J lost 1 base. Germline V gives CDR1 SGDLS, CDR2 YYNGEE. This CDR3 is 12 amino acids long. CDR3 nucleotide sequence: TGTGCCAGCGGGACAGCGAACACTGAAGCTTTCTTT. This translates into CASGTANTEAFF.

This clonotype was observed a few times. CDR3 residues: CASSLGGAYETQYF. The CDR3 coding sequence is TGTGCCAGCAGCTTAGGGGGGGCGTATGAGACCCAGTACTTC. This rearrangement joins TRBV7-9 to TRBJ2-5; D is tentatively TRBD1 or TRBD2 (6 bases each). The CDR3 covers 14 residues. Trimming cost V 1 base and J 5 bases, with 11 bases left between them. Germline lookup yields CDR1 SEHNR and CDR2 FQNEAQ (reference sequence).